Following are 6 T cell receptor beta chains from one sample sequenced in a study of T and B cells in COVID-19 patients. TRB was amplified from about 250-500 ng of blood genomic DNA. TRB rearrangements were amplified by multiplex PCR with BIOMED2 TRB-A/B primers. A single record per CDR3 protein comes from TCRdb applying MiXCR to the multiplex PCR reads. The sample carries about 16,000 distinct CDR3 sequences, 27% recorded once. The sample consisted of blood. The receptor source for this set is a human donor who had recovered from COVID-19.

This clonotype has at least ten counts. The chain carries TRBV19 and TRBJ1-5; possibly TRBD1 for D (6 bases). Trimming left V 7 bases short and J 1 base short, with 14 bases between. CDR1 is LNHDA and CDR2 is SQIVND in the germline V gene (reference sequence). The CDR3 totals 15 residues. The CDR3 protein is CASNRGVASNQPQHF. CDR3 bases: TGTGCCAGTAATAGGGGGGTAGCGAGCAATCAGCCCCAGCATTTT.

This clonotype is termed medium-sized. This chain uses TRBV19 with TRBJ2-1; tentatively, D is TRBD2 (6 bases). The germline gives CDR1 LNHDA, CDR2 SQIVND (reference sequence). The V end lost 7 bases, the J end lost 0 bases, and 16 bases lay between the germline ends. This CDR3 has 16 amino acids. The CDR3 DNA follows: TGTGCCAGTAAGGAGGGAGCCCGGGGCTCCTACAATGAGCAGTTCTTC. Translating gives CASKEGARGSYNEQFF.

The V gene is TRBV6-2 or TRBV6-3, the J gene TRBJ2-7; TRBD2 aligns across 7 bases. CDR3 length equals 12 residues. V gave up 7 bases and J gave up 7 bases; unmatched junction bases: 7. Germline assignment: CDR1 MNHEY and CDR2 SVGEGT. The CDR3 reads CASTGLGGEQYF. The CDR3, as DNA: TGTGCCAGCACCGGACTAGGTGGTGAGCAGTACTTC.

This clonotype was counted at least ten times. The chain carries TRBV18 and TRBJ2-7; D not resolved. The CDR3 consists of 13 residues. Trimming left V 1 base short and J 3 bases short, with 7 bases between. Germline V gene sequence: CDR1 KGHSH, CDR2 LQKENI. In DNA form, the CDR3 reads TGTGCCAGCTCACCACAAGGTAGCTACGAGCAGTACTTC. Protein: CASSPQGSYEQYF.

A few counts support this clonotype. J is TRBJ2-1 and V is TRBV5-4; maybe TRBD2 (7 bases). The CDR3 consists of 18 residues. The germline gives CDR1 SGHNT, CDR2 YYREEE (reference sequence). V was cut by 1 base and J by 2 bases, with 19 bases left in between. CDR3 in amino acids: CASSLPPRGARTYNEQFF. DNA of the CDR3: TGTGCCAGCAGCTTGCCCCCCCGGGGGGCTAGGACCTACAATGAGCAGTTCTTC.

The J gene is TRBJ2-3, the V gene TRBV15; 9 bases are a match to TRBD1. With 5 bases clipped from V and 5 bases from J, the junction kept 8 bases outside the gene matches. The CDR3 contains 15 residues. The germline V gene encodes CDR1 LNHNV and CDR2 YYDKDF (reference sequence). The CDR3 nucleotides read TGTGCCACCAGCTTCGACAGGGGGGGGGTAGATACGCAGTATTTT. Its translation: CATSFDRGGVDTQYF. Full variable domain (remainder filled in from reference TRBV15 and TRBJ2-3): DAMVIQNPRYQVTQFGKPVTLSCSQTLNHNVMYWYQQKSSQAPKLLFHYYDKDFNNEADTPDNFQSRRPNTSFCFLDIRSPGLGDTAMYLCATSFDRGGVDTQYFGPGTRLTVL.